These 30 T cell receptor beta chains originate from one sample sequenced in a study of response to subunit inactivated influenza vaccine. Each CDR3 protein is one row after TCRdb ran MiXCR on the RT-PCR reads. Of 650,000 or so distinct CDR3 sequences listed, around 15% are singletons. The material was PBMCs from blood, obtained 14 days before vaccination. The receptors derive from a man between 45 and 60 years old who received an inactivated influenza vaccine.

This clonotype was picked up a small number of times. The chain carries TRBV3-1 and TRBJ2-7; TRBD1 is a possible D gene (5 bases). The V and J ends lost 1 base and 5 bases respectively, with 12 bases between them. Germline values: CDR1 LGHDT, CDR2 YNNKEL (reference sequence). The CDR3 extends over 14 amino acids. The CDR3 loop reads CASSQAGHLDEQYF. The CDR3 bases are TGTGCCAGCAGCCAAGCAGGACATCTGGACGAGCAGTACTTC.

This clonotype turned up a few times. A junction end diverges from the germline sequence, so it may reflect a read error. The genes are TRBV20-1 and TRBJ2-7; tentatively, D is TRBD2 (5 bases). The CDR3 is 13 amino acids. Per the germline V gene, CDR1 is DFQATT and CDR2 is SNEGSKA (reference sequence). The CDR3 nucleotides are TGCAGTGCTCCGACCTCTAGCTCCCACGAGCAGTACTTC. Translation: CSAPTSSSHEQYF.

A few counts support this clonotype. This sequence joins TRBV2 and TRBJ2-3; D is undetermined. Trimming pared 3 bases from V and 4 bases from J, leaving 5 bases between. Germline CDR1 reads SNHLY; CDR2 reads FYNNEI. The CDR3 runs to 12 residues. This chain's CDR3 is CASSELADTQYF. Written as DNA, the CDR3 is TGTGCCAGCAGTGAGTTAGCAGATACGCAGTATTTT.

This chain uses TRBV11-3 with TRBJ2-1; TRBD2 matches at 8 bases. This CDR3 is 17 amino acids long. Germline V lookup: CDR1 SGHNT, CDR2 YENEEA. J lost 4 bases, V lost 1 base, and 9 bases had no gene match. CDR3 sequence: CASSLGGAGGTYNEQFF. The CDR3 region has the DNA TGTGCCAGCAGCTTAGGTGGCGCGGGAGGTACTTACAATGAGCAGTTCTTC.

This clonotype was found a few times. The chain links TRBV24-1 to TRBJ2-3; 8 bases are a match to TRBD2. The J segment lost 1 base and the V segment lost 4 bases, leaving 6 bases of the junction unmatched. The CDR3 covers 16 residues. The germline V gene encodes CDR1 KGHDR and CDR2 SFDVKD. The CDR3 loop reads CATSEFSGMGTDTQYF. In DNA form, the CDR3 reads TGTGCCACCAGTGAATTTAGCGGGATGGGCACAGATACGCAGTATTTT.

This clonotype was seen only a few times. V gene TRBV5-1 combines with J gene TRBJ2-5; TRBD1 might be the D (7 bases). This CDR3 spans 15 amino acids. Germline lookup yields CDR1 SGHRS and CDR2 YFSETQ. Trimming cost V 2 bases and J 2 bases, with 13 bases left between them. Here the CDR3 reads CASSFGRQGQETQYF. DNA for the CDR3: TGCGCCAGCAGCTTCGGGAGACAGGGTCAAGAGACCCAGTACTTC.

In its sample, this clonotype was seen a few times. The chain carries TRBV20-1 and TRBJ1-1; D remains unclear. Trimming removed 2 bases at V and 4 bases at J, with 8 bases between. The CDR3 is made up of 12 amino acids. The germline gives CDR1 DFQATT, CDR2 SNEGSKA (reference sequence). The CDR3 protein is CSARFYSTEAFF. DNA for the CDR3: TGCAGTGCTAGATTTTATAGCACTGAAGCTTTCTTT.

This clonotype was counted between two and nine times. The chain couples TRBV12-3 or TRBV12-4 to TRBJ2-1; D may correspond to TRBD1 or TRBD2 (5 bases each). The CDR3 spans 14 residues. V was cut by 8 bases and J by 6 bases, with 17 bases left in between. The CDR3 reads CASLGSWGPNEQFF. DNA for the CDR3: TGTGCCAGCCTTGGGTCGTGGGGACCCAATGAGCAGTTCTTC.

V and J are TRBV20-1 and TRBJ2-3, with 7 bases lining up with TRBD2. J lost 2 bases, V lost 0 bases, and 8 bases had no gene match. This CDR3 is 16 amino acids long. Germline CDR1 reads DFQATT; CDR2 reads SNEGSKA (reference sequence). This chain's CDR3 is CSARDTLGGNTDTQYF. The CDR3 DNA reads TGCAGTGCTAGAGATACGCTGGGGGGGAACACAGATACGCAGTATTTT.

The V and J genes are TRBV20-1 and TRBJ2-1; a weak D match, TRBD2 (6 bases). Per germline, CDR1 DFQATT and CDR2 SNEGSKA (reference sequence). The CDR3 runs to 15 residues. Trimming removed 1 base from V and 4 bases from J, with 14 bases in between. The CDR3 region is CSARAGEMVYNEQFF. The CDR3 coding sequence is TGCAGTGCTAGAGCGGGGGAAATGGTATACAATGAGCAGTTCTTC.

The chain has TRBV6-2 or TRBV6-3 and TRBJ2-5, with unresolved D. The CDR3 has 15 residues. The germline V gene has CDR1 MNHEY and CDR2 SVGEGT. The V end lost 3 bases, the J end lost 5 bases, and 16 bases lay between the germline ends. The CDR3 spells CASSYSRGEMETQYF. The CDR3, as DNA: TGTGCCAGCAGTTATTCTCGCGGAGAGATGGAGACCCAGTACTTC.

This clonotype was picked up a small number of times. J is TRBJ2-7 and V is TRBV15; 8 nucleotides line up with TRBD1. Germline CDR1 is LNHNV and CDR2 is YYDKDF (reference sequence). Unmatched junction bases numbered 7, after V lost 4 bases and J lost 5 bases. The CDR3 extends over 14 amino acids. In DNA, the CDR3 is TGTGCCACCAGCACGCGACAGGGGTTCCACGAGCAGTACTTC. As protein: CATSTRQGFHEQYF.

This clonotype was found many times. The chain combines TRBV12-3 or TRBV12-4 with TRBJ2-1; D is unresolved. The V end lost 1 base, the J end lost 5 bases, and 6 bases lay between the germline ends. This CDR3 has 13 residues. The CDR3: CASSLVRNNEQFF. The DNA for the CDR3 is TGTGCCAGCAGTTTAGTCAGGAACAATGAGCAGTTCTTC.

This clonotype was recorded a few times. The chain links TRBV28 to TRBJ2-5; D not certain. This CDR3 contains 13 residues. Germline CDR1 reads MDHEN; CDR2 reads SYDVKM. V was trimmed by 2 bases and J by 4 bases, leaving 8 bases between them. CDR3 sequence: CASSLSHRETQYF. CDR3 coding DNA: TGTGCCAGCAGTTTAAGTCATAGAGAGACCCAGTACTTC.

The J gene is TRBJ2-7, the V gene TRBV7-2; 7 bases map to TRBD1. The CDR3 extends over 15 amino acids. J lost 5 bases, V lost 1 base, and 8 bases had no gene match. Germline CDR1 is SGHTA and CDR2 is FQGNSA. The CDR3: CASSLGIGGFHEQYF. The DNA of the CDR3 is TGTGCCAGCAGCTTAGGTATAGGGGGCTTTCACGAGCAGTACTTC.

The chain joins TRBV10-3 to TRBJ2-5, with D unresolved. Germline loops: CDR1 ENHRY, CDR2 SYGVKD. There are 13 residues in the CDR3. V lost 3 bases and J 5 bases, leaving 10 bases between the germline ends. DNA for the CDR3: TGTGCCATCAGTGAAGGGATGGGGGAGACCCAGTACTTC. The encoded protein is CAISEGMGETQYF.

This clonotype has a count of ten or more. The rearrangement joins TRBV4-3 to TRBJ2-1; D ambiguous. Looked up from germline, CDR1 is LGHNA and CDR2 is YSLEER. V was trimmed by 0 bases and J by 7 bases, leaving 7 bases between them. This CDR3 is built from 13 residues. CDR3 nucleotides: TGCGCCAGCAGCCAAGAAGGGTGGAATGAGCAGTTCTTC. Its translation is CASSQEGWNEQFF.

There are many counts of this clonotype. The chain carries TRBV20-1 and TRBJ1-4, with a weak D call TRBD1 (5 bases). CDR3 length equals 12 residues. The V and J ends lost 3 bases and 6 bases respectively, with 8 bases between them. Germline V gives CDR1 DFQATT, CDR2 SNEGSKA (reference sequence). CDR3 region: CSASGADEKLFF. CDR3 sequence (DNA): TGCAGTGCTAGCGGGGCCGATGAAAAACTGTTTTTT.

This clonotype was detected only a few times. The chain is built from TRBV6-2 or TRBV6-3 and TRBJ2-1; 12 bases are shared with TRBD2. CDR1 is MNHEY and CDR2 is SVGEGT in the germline V gene. CDR3 length equals 18 residues. V shed 2 bases, J shed 6 bases, and the junction held 11 bases outside the gene matches. CDR3 nucleotide sequence: TGTGCCAGCAGTTACACCTCTAGACTAGCGGGAGTCCCCAATGAGCAGTTCTTC. Its translation is CASSYTSRLAGVPNEQFF.

The table lists this clonotype with a few counts. The chain couples TRBV29-1 to TRBJ2-1; TRBD2 agrees at 10 bases. There are 15 residues in the CDR3. Germline CDR1 reads SQVTM; CDR2 reads ANQGSEA. V shed 3 bases and J 4 bases; nucleotides not matched to a gene: 6. In nucleotides, the CDR3 is TGCAGCGTTGACGGTGCGACTAGCGGGTACAATGAGCAGTTCTTC. Protein sequence: CSVDGATSGYNEQFF.

The V call is TRBV5-6, the J call TRBJ2-1; TRBD2 aligns across 12 bases. The germline V gene has CDR1 SGHDT and CDR2 YYEEEE. J was trimmed by 9 bases and V by 4 bases; bases with no gene match: 11. The CDR3 totals 16 residues. This CDR3 is CASSGVPSGGAGEQFF. The CDR3 region has the DNA TGTGCCAGCAGCGGCGTACCTAGCGGGGGGGCGGGTGAGCAGTTCTTC.

This clonotype was counted at least ten times. V and J are TRBV12-5 and TRBJ2-5; a weak D match, TRBD2 (5 bases). This CDR3 has 12 residues. The germline V gene has CDR1 LGHNT and CDR2 FRNRAP. V dropped 8 bases and J dropped 0 bases, with 7 bases sitting between them. The CDR3 here is CASRGNQETQYF. The CDR3 DNA follows: TGTGCTAGTCGGGGTAACCAAGAGACCCAGTACTTC. Full variable domain (remainder filled in from reference TRBV12-5 and TRBJ2-5): DARVTQTPRHKVTEMGQEVTMRCQPILGHNTVFWYRQTMMQGLELLAYFRNRAPLDDSGMPKDRFSAEMPDATLATLKIQPSEPRDSAVYFCASRGNQETQYFGPGTRLLVL.

This clonotype was counted at least ten times. V gene TRBV4-3 combines with J gene TRBJ1-2, with 11 bases matching TRBD1. J was trimmed by 8 bases and V by 4 bases; bases with no gene match: 12. The CDR3 extends over 16 amino acids. Germline V gives CDR1 LGHNA, CDR2 YSLEER. The CDR3, as DNA: TGCGCCAGCAGCCCCGGGGGGGGACAGGGGGAATTGGGCTACACCTTC. This encodes CASSPGGGQGELGYTF.

The V gene is TRBV10-3, the J gene TRBJ2-1; the match to TRBD1 covers 9 bases. CDR1 is ENHRY, CDR2 SYGVKD, per germline. The CDR3 sequence is 16 residues long. V trimming: 5 bases; J trimming: 8 bases; junction bases outside the gene matches: 13. The CDR3 region has the DNA TGTGCCATCAGTCCCGGACAGGGGACCCTTATGGATGAGCAGTTCTTC. This codes for CAISPGQGTLMDEQFF.

The chain employs TRBV30 and TRBJ1-6; no reliable D call. Per the germline V gene, CDR1 is GTSNPN and CDR2 is SVGIG (reference sequence). The V gene lost 4 bases and the J gene lost 5 bases, with 9 bases spanning the gap. CDR3 length equals 13 residues. CDR3 nucleotide sequence: TGTGCCTGGACGGTATACCATAATTCACCCCTCCACTTT. Residues: CAWTVYHNSPLHF.

The rearrangement links TRBV7-6 to TRBJ2-5, with 7 positions matching TRBD1. Looked up from germline, CDR1 is SGHVS and CDR2 is FNYEAQ. The CDR3 has 15 amino acids. J was trimmed by 5 bases and V by 5 bases; bases with no gene match: 11. CDR3 DNA sequence: TGTGCCAGCAGCCATCGACTGACAGGGTCGGAGACCCAGTACTTC. This translates into CASSHRLTGSETQYF.

This clonotype was detected a few times. This chain links TRBV14 with TRBJ2-7; no clear D gene. The CDR3 sequence is 12 residues long. The germline V gene has CDR1 SGHDN and CDR2 FVKESK. Trimming took off 0 bases at V and 9 bases at J, with 9 bases between the two ends. The DNA for the CDR3 is TGTGCCAGCAGCCAAGAACGGGCAGTGCAGTACTTC. Residues: CASSQERAVQYF.

Notes on this clonotype: This clone may be a read error of a much larger clone one base away. The chain recombines TRBV6-6 with TRBJ1-1, with no clear D. Germline CDR1 MNHNY, CDR2 SVGAGI (reference sequence). V lost 2 bases to trimming and J lost 1 base, with 5 bases between them. The CDR3 length is 13 residues. The DNA of the CDR3 is TGTGCCAGCAGTTACACCAGGAACACTGAAGCTTTCTTT. Translation gives CASSYTRNTEAFF.

The rearrangement joins TRBV20-1 to TRBJ1-4; D gene uncertain. The CDR3 consists of 12 residues. CDR1 DFQATT and CDR2 SNEGSKA come from the germline V gene (reference sequence). V dropped 4 bases and J dropped 3 bases, with 6 bases sitting between them. The CDR3 region has the DNA TGCAGTGCTATTGGGGCTAATGAAAAACTGTTTTTT. Protein sequence: CSAIGANEKLFF.

This clonotype has just a few counts. The gene calls are TRBV6-1 and TRBJ1-5, with 7 bases identical to TRBD1. The CDR3 is 16 amino acids. The junction had 6 bases not matched to a gene; V was cut back by 4 bases and J by 0 bases. Looked up from germline, CDR1 is MNHNS and CDR2 is SASEGT. CDR3 nucleotides: TGTGCCAGCAGTGGGGGACAGCCCAGTAGCAATCAGCCCCAGCATTTT. It yields the protein CASSGGQPSSNQPQHF.